The 18 T cell receptor beta chains reported below all come from one sample, sequenced in a study of blood T cell repertoires in COVID-19 (dated by TCRdb to between 2020 and 2021). Receptors were amplified or captured by the immunoSEQ multiplex PCR assay. The table was pulled from immuneACCESS by TCRdb, which kept in-frame rearrangements only. Such tables lose some clones; where checked, under half of the loss comes from unresolved V genes, and the rest has no known cause. This sample holds about 74,000 clones; roughly 90% were observed only once. The biggest ten clones account for around 2.8% of the sample. Sequencing was carried out using peripheral blood. These receptors all come from a man in his 70s with active or convalescent COVID-19.

The genes are TRBV2 and TRBJ2-7, with D tentatively TRBD2 (5 bases). V lost 4 bases, J lost 0 bases, and 10 bases lay in between. The CDR3 covers 14 residues. CDR1 SNHLY and CDR2 FYNNEI come from the germline V gene. The CDR3 here is CASSGGRGSYEQYF. The CDR3 nucleotides are TGTGCCAGCAGTGGGGGTCGGGGCTCCTACGAGCAGTACTTC.

CDR3 sequence: CASSFKGDQPQHF. In DNA form, the CDR3 reads TGTGCCAGCAGCTTCAAAGGGGATCAGCCCCAGCATTTT. The chain links TRBV5-6 to TRBJ1-5; possible D gene TRBD1, 5 bases. V was clipped by 2 bases and J by 5 bases, with 8 bases between them. There are 13 residues in the CDR3. Germline values: CDR1 SGHDT, CDR2 YYEEEE. The full variable domain, with the rest looked up from reference TRBV5-6 and TRBJ1-5, is DAGVTQSPTHLIKTRGQQVTLRCSPKSGHDTVSWYQQALGQGPQFIFQYYEEEERQRGNFPDRFSGHQFPNYSSELNVNALLLGDSALYLCASSFKGDQPQHFGDGTRLSIL.

The table lists this clone with a few counts. The gene calls are TRBV3-1 (or the pseudogene TRBV3-2) and TRBJ1-3; the D is unclear. CDR1 and CDR2 (germline): LGHDT, YNNKEL (reference sequence). V was shortened by 0 bases and J by 3 bases, with 9 bases between the two germline ends. This CDR3 is 15 amino acids long. The DNA for the CDR3 is TGTGCCAGCAGCCAAGACTTCTCGGGTGGAAACACCATATATTTT. Translated: CASSQDFSGGNTIYF.

V is TRBV6-6 and J is TRBJ1-1; D is possibly TRBD1 (5 bases). Deletions cut 8 bases from V and 1 base from J, with 11 bases between. Germline V gene sequence: CDR1 MNHNY, CDR2 SVGAGI (reference sequence). This CDR3 contains 13 residues. The CDR3: CASQGPSNTEAFF. The CDR3 coding sequence is TGTGCCAGCCAGGGCCCCTCGAACACTGAAGCTTTCTTT.

This chain connects TRBV27 to TRBJ1-1, with D perhaps TRBD1 (5 bases). Trimming stripped 11 bases from V and 4 bases from J, with 20 bases between. The CDR3 has 14 residues. Germline V gene lookup returns CDR1 MNHEY and CDR2 SMNVEV (reference sequence). This CDR3 is CASNRQFTSTEAFF. CDR3 sequence (DNA): TGTGCCTCGAACCGACAGTTCACTTCCACTGAAGCTTTCTTT.

The gene calls are TRBV2 and TRBJ1-4; maybe TRBD1 (6 bases). With 2 bases removed from V and 8 bases from J, the gap between germline ends came to 21 bases. The CDR3 contains 17 residues. The V gene's germline CDR1 is SNHLY and CDR2 FYNNEI. CDR3 region: CASSELGTSSHPEKLFF. CDR3 nucleotides: TGTGCCAGCAGTGAACTTGGGACATCGTCCCACCCGGAAAAACTGTTTTTT.

In DNA form, the CDR3 reads TGTGCCAGCAGCGTAGTCCCGGGACAGGGATCAGATACGCAGTATTTT. This translates into CASSVVPGQGSDTQYF. The chain joins TRBV9 to TRBJ2-3, with TRBD1 matching 9 bases. Unmatched junction bases numbered 6, after V lost 0 bases and J lost 4 bases. In germline, CDR1 is SGDLS, CDR2 YYNGEE. The CDR3 totals 16 residues.

This clone was picked up a small number of times. This rearrangement joins TRBV20-1 to TRBJ2-7, with no clear D. The CDR3 is 13 amino acids. Trimming shortened V by 3 bases and J by 2 bases, and 11 bases separated the two germline ends. Per germline, CDR1 DFQATT and CDR2 SNEGSKA (reference sequence). The CDR3: CSASEQYPYEQYF. The CDR3 DNA reads TGCAGTGCTAGTGAGCAGTACCCCTACGAGCAGTACTTC.

This chain joins TRBV6-6 and TRBJ1-1; 7 nucleotides line up with TRBD1. CDR1 MNHNY and CDR2 SVGAGI come from the germline V gene (reference sequence). After removal of 2 bases from V and 4 bases from J, the junction contained 4 bases not matched to a gene. The CDR3 runs 14 residues. For the CDR3, the DNA is TGTGCCAGCAGTTACAGACAGGGACGCACTGAAGCTTTCTTT. Translated: CASSYRQGRTEAFF.

This clone came up a few times. The gene calls are TRBV19 and TRBJ2-7; D remains unclear. Trimming left V 1 base short and J 1 base short, with 8 bases between. CDR1 LNHDA and CDR2 SQIVND come from the germline V gene (reference sequence). The CDR3 totals 14 residues. The CDR3 nucleotides read TGTGCCAGTAGTATAGCAGGCTCGTCCTACGAGCAGTACTTC. It is translated as CASSIAGSSYEQYF.

The chain recombines TRBV5-5 with TRBJ1-1, with D perhaps matching TRBD1 (5 bases). This CDR3 has 12 amino acids. The V end lost 4 bases, the J end lost 3 bases, and 7 bases lay between the germline ends. CDR1 and CDR2 (germline): SGHKS, YYEKEE (reference sequence). CDR3 bases: TGTGCCAGCAGCCCGACAGACACTGAAGCTTTCTTT. This encodes CASSPTDTEAFF.

V usage is TRBV28 and J usage is TRBJ1-4; 9 bases fit TRBD1. V lost 4 bases, J lost 1 base, and 4 bases stayed unmatched. This CDR3 is built from 16 residues. Germline V gene sequence: CDR1 MDHEN, CDR2 SYDVKM. CDR3 amino acids: CASSSTGGGTNEKLFF. CDR3 DNA sequence: TGTGCCAGCAGTTCCACAGGGGGCGGAACTAATGAAAAACTGTTTTTT.

For the CDR3, the DNA is TGCGCCAGCAGCCATCAACAACAGACTAGAGGCTCTGGGGCCAACGTCCTGACTTTC. As protein: CASSHQQQTRGSGANVLTF. The V and J genes are TRBV5-1 and TRBJ2-6; TRBD2 is a possible D gene (6 bases). Deletions cut 4 bases from V and 0 bases from J, with 20 bases between. Looked up from germline, CDR1 is SGHRS and CDR2 is YFSETQ. The CDR3 totals 19 residues.

The J gene is TRBJ1-5, the V gene TRBV7-2, with a possible D match to TRBD1 (5 bases). The CDR3 is 13 residues long. The germline V gene encodes CDR1 SGHTA and CDR2 FQGNSA. The V end lost 6 bases, the J end lost 5 bases, and 11 bases lay between the germline ends. CDR3 loop: CASSYRGDQPQHF. As DNA, the CDR3 is TGTGCCAGCAGTTACCGGGGGGATCAGCCCCAGCATTTT.

This clone appeared a single time. The chain links TRBV7-3 to TRBJ1-1; TRBD1 might be the D (5 bases). The length of the CDR3 is 15 residues. Germline-derived CDR1 and CDR2 are SGHTA and FQGTGA. Trimming took 1 base from V and 1 from J, leaving 10 bases between them. CDR3 sequence (DNA): TGTGCCAGCAGCTTAATGGGGGGTTCGAACACTGAAGCTTTCTTT. Protein sequence: CASSLMGGSNTEAFF.

This sequence joins TRBV1 and TRBJ2-1; the table's D call, TRBD2, has no DNA check behind it. TRBV1 is labeled a pseudogene. This CDR3 is built from 17 residues. The CDR3 sequence is CTSSQDRRGRTYNEQFF. Here the CDR3 DNA reads TGCACCAGCAGCCAAGATCGTAGAGGGAGGACCTACAATGAGCAGTTCTTC.

The rearrangement joins TRBV3-1 (or the pseudogene TRBV3-2) to TRBJ1-5; the D is unclear. Germline V gene sequence: CDR1 LGHDT, CDR2 YNNKEL (reference sequence). V gave up 0 bases and J gave up 0 bases, with 9 bases separating them. The CDR3 sequence is 16 residues long. Written as DNA, the CDR3 is TGTGCCAGCAGCCAAGAGCAGGTAGATAGCAATCAGCCCCAGCATTTT. Protein: CASSQEQVDSNQPQHF.

The chain recombines TRBV28 with TRBJ1-6, with D possibly being TRBD1 (5 bases). The CDR3 runs to 14 residues. CDR1 is MDHEN and CDR2 is SYDVKM in the germline V gene. V lost 8 bases and J 13 bases, leaving 21 bases between the germline ends. The DNA of the CDR3 is TGTGCCAGCGGGGCCGAGGTCCTCTCCAAGCCCCTCCACTTT. As protein: CASGAEVLSKPLHF. Variable domain in full (rest from reference TRBV28 and TRBJ1-6): DVKVTQSSRYLVKRTGEKVFLECVQDMDHENMFWYRQDPGLGLRLIYFSYDVKMKEKGDIPEGYSVSREKKERFSLILESASTNQTSMYLCASGAEVLSKPLHFGNGTRLTVT.